The present T cell receptor beta chain was sequenced within a study of CD8 T cells in Susac syndrome. The V gene end was trimmed by 1 base and the J gene end by 0 bases; junction bases not matched to a gene: 5. This CDR3 has 16 amino acids. Germline CDR1 and CDR2: LGHNA and YNFKEQ. TCR beta sequencing was performed on blood CD8+ and CD4+ T cells. Purification of the CD8+ and CD4+ T cells relied on negative isolation, and TEMRA cells underwent FACS enrichment. General study points: The study conceded that its TCR sequencing and HLA analysis involved relatively few individuals.

Comment on this clonotype: Its specificity is unknown.

When the RNA was reverse transcribed, random hexamers were used with an input of about 0.5 to 1 ug. MiXCR was run by TCRdb on the immunoSEQ multiplex PCR reads, yielding one entry per CDR3 protein. The repertoire has around 150,000 distinct CDR3 sequences, 94% of them found once; the top ten carry around 0.29%. V and J are TRBV4-2 and TRBJ2-7, with TRBD2 identical over 8 bases. The receptor's source is a human donor in good health. The sample consisted of CD8+ T cells from PBMCs. The CDR3 sequence is CASSQANSGVSYEQYF. The CDR3 bases are TGTGCCAGCAGCCAAGCGAATAGCGGGGTCTCCTACGAGCAGTACTTC.